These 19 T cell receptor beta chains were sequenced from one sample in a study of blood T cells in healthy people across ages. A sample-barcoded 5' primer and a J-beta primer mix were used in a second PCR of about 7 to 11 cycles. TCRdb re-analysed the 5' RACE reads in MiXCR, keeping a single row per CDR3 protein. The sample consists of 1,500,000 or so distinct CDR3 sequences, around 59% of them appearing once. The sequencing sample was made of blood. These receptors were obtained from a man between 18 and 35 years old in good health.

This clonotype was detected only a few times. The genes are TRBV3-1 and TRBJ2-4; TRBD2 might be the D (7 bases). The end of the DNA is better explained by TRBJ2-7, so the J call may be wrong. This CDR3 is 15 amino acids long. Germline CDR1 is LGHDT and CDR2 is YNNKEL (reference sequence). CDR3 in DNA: TGTGCCAGCAGCGGCGGGGGCCATTTATTATACGAGCAGTACTTC. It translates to CASSGGGHLLYEQYF.

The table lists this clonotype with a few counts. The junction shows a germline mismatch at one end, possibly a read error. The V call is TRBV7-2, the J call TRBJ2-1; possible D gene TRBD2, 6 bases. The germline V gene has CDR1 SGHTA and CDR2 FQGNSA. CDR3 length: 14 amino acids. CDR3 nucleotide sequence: TGTGCCAGCAGCGTAGCGGACTCCTACAATGAGCAGTTCTTC. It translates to CASSVADSYNEQFF.

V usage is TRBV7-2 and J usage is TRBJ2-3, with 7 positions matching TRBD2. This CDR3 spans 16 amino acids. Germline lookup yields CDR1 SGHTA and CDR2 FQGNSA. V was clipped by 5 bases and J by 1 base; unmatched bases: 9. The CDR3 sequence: CASSPEAGPRTDTQYF. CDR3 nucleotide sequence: TGTGCCAGCAGCCCCGAAGCGGGACCCCGCACAGATACGCAGTATTTT.

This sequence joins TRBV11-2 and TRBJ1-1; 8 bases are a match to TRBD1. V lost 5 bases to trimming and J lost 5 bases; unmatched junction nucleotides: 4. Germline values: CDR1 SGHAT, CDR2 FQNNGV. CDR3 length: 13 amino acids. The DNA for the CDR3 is TGTGCCAGCAGCCGAGGACAGGGAACTGAAGCTTTCTTT. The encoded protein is CASSRGQGTEAFF.

Written as DNA, the CDR3 is TGTGCCAGCTCCAACTTCGAGGCGGGTAGAGAGGATGAAAAACTGTTTTTT. As protein: CASSNFEAGREDEKLFF. This rearrangement joins TRBV11-2 to TRBJ1-4; no clear D. CDR3 length: 17 residues. The germline V and J ends were trimmed by 8 bases and 6 bases, with 25 bases remaining between them. Germline V lookup: CDR1 SGHAT, CDR2 FQNNGV.

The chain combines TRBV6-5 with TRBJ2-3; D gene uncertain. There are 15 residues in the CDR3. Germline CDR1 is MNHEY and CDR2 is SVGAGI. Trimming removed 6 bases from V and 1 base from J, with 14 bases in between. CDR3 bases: TGTGCCAGCAGCTCCCGGGCTTGGGGCACAGATACGCAGTATTTT. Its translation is CASSSRAWGTDTQYF.

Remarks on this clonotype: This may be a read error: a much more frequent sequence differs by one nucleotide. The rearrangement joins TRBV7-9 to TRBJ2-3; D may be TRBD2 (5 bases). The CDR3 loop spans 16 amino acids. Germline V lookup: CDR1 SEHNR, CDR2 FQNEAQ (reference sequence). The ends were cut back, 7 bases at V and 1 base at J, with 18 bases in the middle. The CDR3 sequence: CASNPLEGPGTDTQYF. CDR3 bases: TGTGCCAGCAACCCTCTTGAGGGCCCCGGCACAGATACGCAGTATTTT.

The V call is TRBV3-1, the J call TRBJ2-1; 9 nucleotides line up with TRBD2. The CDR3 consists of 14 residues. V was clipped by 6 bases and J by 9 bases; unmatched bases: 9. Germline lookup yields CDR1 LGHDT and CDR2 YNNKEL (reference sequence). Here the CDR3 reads CASSRLAEYGEQFF. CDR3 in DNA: TGTGCCAGCAGTCGACTAGCGGAGTATGGTGAGCAGTTCTTC.

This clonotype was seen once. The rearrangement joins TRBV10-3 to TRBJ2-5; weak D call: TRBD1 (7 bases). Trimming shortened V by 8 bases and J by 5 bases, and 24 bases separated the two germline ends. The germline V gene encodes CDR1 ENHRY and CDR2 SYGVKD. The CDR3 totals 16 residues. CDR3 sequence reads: CAICATDRRELETQYF. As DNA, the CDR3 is TGTGCCATCTGCGCCACGGACAGGAGGGAATTGGAGACCCAGTACTTC.

This chain's CDR3 is CSASNGGTYNSPLHF. The DNA of the CDR3 is TGCAGTGCTAGTAACGGGGGGACCTATAATTCACCCCTCCACTTT. V gene TRBV20-1 combines with J gene TRBJ1-6; D is perhaps TRBD1 (5 bases). Germline-derived CDR1 and CDR2 are DFQATT and SNEGSKA (reference sequence). The ends were cut back, 3 bases at V and 2 bases at J, with 11 bases in the middle. The CDR3 is 15 amino acids.

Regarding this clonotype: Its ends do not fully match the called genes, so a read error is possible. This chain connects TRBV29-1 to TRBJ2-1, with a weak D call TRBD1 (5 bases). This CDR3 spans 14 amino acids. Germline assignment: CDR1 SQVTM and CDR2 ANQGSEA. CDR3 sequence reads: CSVKEDSSMDEQFF. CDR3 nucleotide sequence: TGCAGCGTTAAAGAAGACAGTAGCATGGATGAGCAGTTCTTC.

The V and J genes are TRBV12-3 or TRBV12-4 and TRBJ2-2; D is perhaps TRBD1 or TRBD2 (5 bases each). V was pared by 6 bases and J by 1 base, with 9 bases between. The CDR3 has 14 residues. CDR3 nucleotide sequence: TGTGCCAGCAGCCGGGACGTGAACACCGGGGAGCTGTTTTTT. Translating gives CASSRDVNTGELFF.

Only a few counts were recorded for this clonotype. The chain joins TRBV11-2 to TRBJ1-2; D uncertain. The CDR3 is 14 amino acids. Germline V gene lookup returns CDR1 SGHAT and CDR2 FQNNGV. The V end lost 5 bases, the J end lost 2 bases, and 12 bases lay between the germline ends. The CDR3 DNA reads TGTGCCAGCAGCCCGGAGATCAACAACTATGGCTACACCTTC. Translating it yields CASSPEINNYGYTF.

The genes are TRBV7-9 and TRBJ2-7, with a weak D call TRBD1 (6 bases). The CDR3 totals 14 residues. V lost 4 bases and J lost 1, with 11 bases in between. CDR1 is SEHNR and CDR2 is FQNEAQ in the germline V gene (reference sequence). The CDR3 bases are TGTGCCAGCAGCTCGCTACAGGGTTCCTACGAGCAGTACTTC. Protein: CASSSLQGSYEQYF.

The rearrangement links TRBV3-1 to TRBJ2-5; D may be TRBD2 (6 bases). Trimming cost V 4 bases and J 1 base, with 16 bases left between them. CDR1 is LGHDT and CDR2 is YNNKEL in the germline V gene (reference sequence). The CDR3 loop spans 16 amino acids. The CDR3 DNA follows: TGTGCCAGCAGCCCCGGGGAAGCGGGCAGCCAAGAGACCCAGTACTTC. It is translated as CASSPGEAGSQETQYF.

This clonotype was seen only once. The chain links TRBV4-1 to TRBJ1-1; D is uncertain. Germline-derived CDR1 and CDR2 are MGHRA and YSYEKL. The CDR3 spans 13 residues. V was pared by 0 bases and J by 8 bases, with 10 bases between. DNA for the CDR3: TGCGCCAGCAGCCAAGATGTAGGAGGAGAAGCTTTCTTT. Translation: CASSQDVGGEAFF.

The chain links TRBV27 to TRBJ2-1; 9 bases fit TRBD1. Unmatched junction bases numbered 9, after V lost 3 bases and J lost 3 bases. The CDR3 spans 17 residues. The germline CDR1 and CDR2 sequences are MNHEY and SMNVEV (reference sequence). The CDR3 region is CASSLFPGQGNYNEQFF. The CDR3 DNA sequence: TGTGCCAGCAGTTTGTTTCCGGGACAGGGAAACTACAATGAGCAGTTCTTC.

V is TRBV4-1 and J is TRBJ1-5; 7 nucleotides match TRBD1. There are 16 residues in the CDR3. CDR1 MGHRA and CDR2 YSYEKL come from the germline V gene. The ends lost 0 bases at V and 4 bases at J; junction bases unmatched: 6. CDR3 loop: CASSQDLTGSNQPQHF. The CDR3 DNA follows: TGCGCCAGCAGCCAAGATTTGACAGGGAGTAATCAGCCCCAGCATTTT.

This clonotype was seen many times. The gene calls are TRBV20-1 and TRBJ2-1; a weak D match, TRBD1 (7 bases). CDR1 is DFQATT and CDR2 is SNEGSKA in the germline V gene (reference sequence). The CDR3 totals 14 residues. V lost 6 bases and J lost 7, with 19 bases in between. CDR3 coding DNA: TGCAGTGCACCCACGGAGGGGGCGGGAAATGAGCAGTTCTTC. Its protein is CSAPTEGAGNEQFF.